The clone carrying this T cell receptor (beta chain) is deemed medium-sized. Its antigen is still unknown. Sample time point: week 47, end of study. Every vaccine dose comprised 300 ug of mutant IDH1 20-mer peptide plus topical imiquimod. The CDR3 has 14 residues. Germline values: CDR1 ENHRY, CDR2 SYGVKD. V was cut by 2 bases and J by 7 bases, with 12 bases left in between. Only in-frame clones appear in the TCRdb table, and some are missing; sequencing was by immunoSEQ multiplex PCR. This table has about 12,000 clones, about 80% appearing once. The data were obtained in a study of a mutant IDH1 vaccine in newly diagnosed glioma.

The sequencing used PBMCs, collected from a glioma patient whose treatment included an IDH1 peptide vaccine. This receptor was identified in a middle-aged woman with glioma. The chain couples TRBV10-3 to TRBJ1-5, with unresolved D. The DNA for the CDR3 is TGTGCCATCAGTGAGACGAGGGCCGGCCAGCCCCAGCATTTT. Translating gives CAISETRAGQPQHF.